The 4 T cell receptor beta chains given below trace back to one sample, sequenced in a study of blood T cells in healthy people across ages (dated by TCRdb to between 2015 and 2017). Libraries were built with 5' RACE. The instrument was an Illumina HiSeq 2500. A second roughly 6 to 11 cycle PCR used a sample-barcoded 5' primer and a J-beta primer mix. TCRdb reprocessing: public reads trimmed at Q25 with fastp, clones called with MiXCR, in-frame beta chains kept. Duplicate CDR3 protein sequences are folded into a single record with the most common DNA and genes. The sample data list some 1.5 million distinct CDR3 sequences, and about 42% of these were observed just once. The ten biggest clones cover approximately 4% of the sample. The sample was blood. The source is a woman aged 18 to 35 in good health.

CDR3 amino acids: CASSQEGTGIHEQFF. The CDR3 nucleotides are TGCGCCAGCAGCCAAGAAGGGACTGGGATCCATGAGCAGTTCTTC. The chain has TRBV4-3 and TRBJ2-1; possibly TRBD2 for D (6 bases). Trimming stripped 0 bases from V and 8 bases from J, with 14 bases between. This CDR3 contains 15 residues. CDR1 LGHNA and CDR2 YSLEER come from the germline V gene.

This clonotype was detected a few times. CDR3 coding DNA: TGCAGTGCTTACATAAAGACAGGGGTCTCCTACAATGAGCAGTTCTTC. Amino acid sequence: CSAYIKTGVSYNEQFF. The J gene is TRBJ2-1, the V gene TRBV20-1; 8 nucleotides align to TRBD1. This CDR3 comprises 16 residues. Germline assignment: CDR1 DFQATT and CDR2 SNEGSKA (reference sequence). V gave up 5 bases and J gave up 0 bases; unmatched junction bases: 9.

This clonotype appeared once. The rearrangement uses TRBV10-1 and TRBJ1-2; TRBD1 matches at 8 bases. The CDR3 runs 14 residues. J lost 2 bases, V lost 2 bases, and 1 base had no gene match. CDR1 and CDR2 from the germline V gene are WNHNN and SYGVQD (reference sequence). The CDR3 sequence is CASSEHRGNYGYTF. The CDR3 DNA sequence: TGCGCCAGCAGTGAGCACAGGGGGAACTATGGCTACACCTTC.

The CDR3 DNA sequence: TGTGCCAGCAACGGCGGGGTGAACACTGAAGCTTTCTTT. Amino acid sequence: CASNGGVNTEAFF. The genes are TRBV9 and TRBJ1-1; D gene uncertain. Germline values: CDR1 SGDLS, CDR2 YYNGEE. The CDR3 has 13 residues. The V and J ends lost 6 bases and 0 bases respectively, with 9 bases between them.